These 4 T cell receptor beta chains originate from one sample sequenced in a study of cytomegalovirus exposure and HLA in healthy donors. Amplification used 60 Vbeta primers and 13 Jbeta primers. Measured with immunoSEQ multiplex PCR; TCRdb has only the in-frame clones, and not every one. This table holds about 160,000 clones, 65% to 85% found once. The sequencing input was PBMCs. The receptors stem from a man in his 60s in good health and CMV-seronegative.

This clone was found once. The chain links TRBV15 to TRBJ2-1; D may be TRBD2 (5 bases). The germline gives CDR1 LNHNV, CDR2 YYDKDF (reference sequence). Trimming removed 2 bases from V and 10 bases from J, with 15 bases in between. This CDR3 comprises 14 residues. CDR3 amino acids: CATSRPSARREQFF. Here the CDR3 DNA reads TGTGCCACCAGCAGACCGTCGGCAAGGAGGGAGCAGTTCTTC.

This clone appeared a single time. The chain links TRBV19 to TRBJ2-3; 10 nucleotides align to TRBD2. The junction had 6 bases not matched to a gene; V was cut back by 5 bases and J by 4 bases. Germline V CDR1 and CDR2: LNHDA, SQIVND (reference sequence). The CDR3 has 15 residues. Here the CDR3 reads CASSLLAGVADTQYF. The CDR3 region has the DNA TGTGCCAGTAGTCTCCTAGCGGGAGTTGCAGATACGCAGTATTTT.

This clone is a singleton in its sample. The chain joins TRBV13 to TRBJ1-3; the D is unclear. The CDR3 spans 16 residues. V shed 0 bases and J shed 0 bases, with 9 bases lying between them. Germline lookup yields CDR1 PRHDT and CDR2 FYEKMQ (reference sequence). The CDR3 is CASSLGRTVSGNTIYF. The CDR3 bases are TGTGCCAGCAGCTTAGGCCGTACAGTCTCTGGAAACACCATATATTTT. Based on the CDR3 plus reference TRBV13 and TRBJ1-3, the full variable domain is AAGVIQSPRHLIKEKRETATLKCYPIPRHDTVYWYQQGPGQDPQFLISFYEKMQSDKGSIPDRFSAQQFSDYHSELNMSSLELGDSALYFCASSLGRTVSGNTIYFGEGSWLTVV.

This chain links TRBV11-1 with TRBJ2-5, with D possibly being TRBD2 (6 bases). This CDR3 has 15 amino acids. V lost 5 bases to trimming and J lost 1 base, with 14 bases between them. CDR1 and CDR2 from the germline V gene are SGHAT and FQDESV (reference sequence). CDR3 loop: CASSPPGLPQETQYF. In DNA, the CDR3 is TGTGCCAGCAGCCCTCCGGGACTCCCCCAAGAGACCCAGTACTTC.